This T cell receptor (beta chain) is from a study of OX40 agonist ivuxolimab in advanced cancers. The germline CDR1 and CDR2 sequences are SEHNR and FQNEAQ (reference sequence). V was pared by 0 bases and J by 4 bases, with 12 bases between. CDR3 size: 15 residues. Remarks on this clone: Its antigen is not known.

Assay: immunoSEQ multiplex PCR; the TCRdb copy retains only in-frame clones and omits some. This sample carries tens of thousands of clones, about 90% of them seen once, and the ten largest clones take around 4%. Study-wide points: Some nonresponders also had low normalized T-cell clonal expansion.

Sequencing was performed on CD4+ or CD8+ T cells sorted from blood, taken in a trial of the OX40 agonist ivuxolimab. The receptor was derived from an adult with an advanced solid tumor such as melanoma, head and neck, liver or kidney cancer. This chain uses TRBV7-9 with TRBJ1-1; possible D gene TRBD1, 5 bases. CDR3 in amino acids: CASSLARGVGTEAFF. CDR3 coding DNA: TGTGCCAGCAGCTTAGCCCGGGGGGTTGGCACTGAAGCTTTCTTT.